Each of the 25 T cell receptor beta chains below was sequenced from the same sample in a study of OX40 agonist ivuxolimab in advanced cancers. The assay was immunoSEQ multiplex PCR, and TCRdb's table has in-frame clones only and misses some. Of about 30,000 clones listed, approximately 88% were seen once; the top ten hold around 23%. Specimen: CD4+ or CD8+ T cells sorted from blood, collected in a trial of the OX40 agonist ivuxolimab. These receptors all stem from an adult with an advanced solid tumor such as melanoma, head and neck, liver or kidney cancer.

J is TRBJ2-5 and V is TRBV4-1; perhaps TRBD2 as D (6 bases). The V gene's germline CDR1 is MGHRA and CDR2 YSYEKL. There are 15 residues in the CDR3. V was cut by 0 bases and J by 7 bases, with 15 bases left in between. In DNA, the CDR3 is TGCGCCAGCAGCCAAGATTCGCATGTTAGCGGGACCCAGTACTTC. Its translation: CASSQDSHVSGTQYF.

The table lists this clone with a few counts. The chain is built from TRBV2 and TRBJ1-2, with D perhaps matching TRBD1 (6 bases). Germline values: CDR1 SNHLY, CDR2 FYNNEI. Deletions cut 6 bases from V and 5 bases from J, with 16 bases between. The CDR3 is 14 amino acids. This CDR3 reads CASSHATGVYGYTF. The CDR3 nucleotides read TGTGCCAGCAGCCACGCGACAGGAGTTTATGGCTACACCTTC.

CDR3 DNA sequence: TGCGCCAGCAGCCAAGATGGCAGGGACGCTTTCTTT. Translated: CASSQDGRDAFF. V is TRBV4-3 and J is TRBJ1-1, with a weak D call TRBD1 (5 bases). Germline assignment: CDR1 LGHNA and CDR2 YSLEER. CDR3 length: 12 amino acids. V was cut by 0 bases and J by 11 bases, with 10 bases left in between.

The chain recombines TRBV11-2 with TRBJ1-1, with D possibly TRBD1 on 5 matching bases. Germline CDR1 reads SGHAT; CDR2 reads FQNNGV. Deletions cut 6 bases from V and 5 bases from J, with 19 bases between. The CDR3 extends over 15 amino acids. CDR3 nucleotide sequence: TGTGCCAGCAGTCAGAGGTCTCGGGGCCGAACTGAAGCTTTCTTT. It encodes CASSQRSRGRTEAFF.

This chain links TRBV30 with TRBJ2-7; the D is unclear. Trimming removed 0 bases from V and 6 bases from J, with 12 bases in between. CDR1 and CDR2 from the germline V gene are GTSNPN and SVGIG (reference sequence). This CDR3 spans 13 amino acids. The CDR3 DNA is TGTGCCTGGAGTGTGTCATCTCGCACCGAGCAGTACTTC. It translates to CAWSVSSRTEQYF.

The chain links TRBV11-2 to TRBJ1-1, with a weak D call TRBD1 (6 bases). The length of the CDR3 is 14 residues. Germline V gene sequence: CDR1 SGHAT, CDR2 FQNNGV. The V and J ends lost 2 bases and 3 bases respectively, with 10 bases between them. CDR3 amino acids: CASSLRDMYTEAFF. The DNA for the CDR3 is TGTGCCAGCAGCTTACGGGACATGTACACTGAAGCTTTCTTT.

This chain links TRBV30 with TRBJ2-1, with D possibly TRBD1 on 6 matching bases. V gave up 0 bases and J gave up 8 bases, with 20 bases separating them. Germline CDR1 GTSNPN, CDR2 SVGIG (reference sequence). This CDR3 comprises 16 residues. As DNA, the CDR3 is TGTGCCTGGAGTGTGGGAACTACCGCAAGACAGGATGAGCAGTTCTTC. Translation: CAWSVGTTARQDEQFF.

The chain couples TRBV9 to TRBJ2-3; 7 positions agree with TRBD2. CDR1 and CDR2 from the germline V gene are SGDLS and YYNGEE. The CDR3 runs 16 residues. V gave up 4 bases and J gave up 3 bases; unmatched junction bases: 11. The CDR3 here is CASSPPVSGLTDTQYF. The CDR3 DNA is TGTGCCAGCAGCCCTCCAGTTAGCGGGTTAACAGATACGCAGTATTTT. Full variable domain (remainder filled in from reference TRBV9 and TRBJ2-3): DSGVTQTPKHLITATGQRVTLRCSPRSGDLSVYWYQQSLDQGLQFLIQYYNGEERAKGNILERFSAQQFPDLHSELNLSSLELGDSALYFCASSPPVSGLTDTQYFGPGTRLTVL.

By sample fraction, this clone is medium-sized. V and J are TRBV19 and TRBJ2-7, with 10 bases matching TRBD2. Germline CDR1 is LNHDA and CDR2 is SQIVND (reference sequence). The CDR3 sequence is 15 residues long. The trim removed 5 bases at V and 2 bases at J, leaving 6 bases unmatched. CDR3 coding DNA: TGTGCCAGTAGTGTCAGCGGGAGGGCCGCCTACGAGCAGTACTTC. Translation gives CASSVSGRAAYEQYF.

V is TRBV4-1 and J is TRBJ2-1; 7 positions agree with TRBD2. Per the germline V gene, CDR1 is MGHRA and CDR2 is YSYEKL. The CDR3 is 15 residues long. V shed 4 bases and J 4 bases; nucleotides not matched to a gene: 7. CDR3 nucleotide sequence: TGCGCCAGCAGCCTGGGACTAACTACGTACAATGAGCAGTTCTTC. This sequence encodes CASSLGLTTYNEQFF.

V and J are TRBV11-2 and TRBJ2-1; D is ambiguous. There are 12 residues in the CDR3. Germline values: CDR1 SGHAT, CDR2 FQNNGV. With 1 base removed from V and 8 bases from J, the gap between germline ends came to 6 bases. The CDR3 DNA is TGTGCCAGCAGCTTAGGACCGGATGAGCAGTTCTTC. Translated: CASSLGPDEQFF.

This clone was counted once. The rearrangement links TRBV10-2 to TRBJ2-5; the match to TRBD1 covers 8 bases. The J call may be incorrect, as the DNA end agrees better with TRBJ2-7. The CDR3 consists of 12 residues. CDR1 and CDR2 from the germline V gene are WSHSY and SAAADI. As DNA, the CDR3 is TGCGCCACTGGGACAGGACCCTACGAGCAGTACTTC. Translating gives CATGTGPYEQYF.

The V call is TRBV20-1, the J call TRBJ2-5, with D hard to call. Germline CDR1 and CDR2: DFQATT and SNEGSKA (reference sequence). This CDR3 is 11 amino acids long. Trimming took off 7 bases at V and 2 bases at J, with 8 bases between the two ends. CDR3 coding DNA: TGCAGTGTCAACGATCAAGAGACCCAGTACTTC. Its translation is CSVNDQETQYF.

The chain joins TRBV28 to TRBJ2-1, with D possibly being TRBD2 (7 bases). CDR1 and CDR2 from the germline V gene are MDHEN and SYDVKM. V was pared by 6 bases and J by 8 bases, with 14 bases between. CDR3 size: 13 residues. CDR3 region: CASRTGGDYEQFF. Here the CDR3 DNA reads TGTGCCAGCAGAACGGGGGGCGATTATGAGCAGTTCTTC.

The CDR3 DNA follows: TGCGCCAGCAGCTTGGCCTCTATCGGGGAGACCCAGTACTTC. Protein: CASSLASIGETQYF. The genes are TRBV5-1 and TRBJ2-5; D ambiguous. The germline V and J ends were trimmed by 0 bases and 5 bases, with 11 bases remaining between them. CDR3 size: 14 residues. CDR1 and CDR2 from the germline V gene are SGHRS and YFSETQ.

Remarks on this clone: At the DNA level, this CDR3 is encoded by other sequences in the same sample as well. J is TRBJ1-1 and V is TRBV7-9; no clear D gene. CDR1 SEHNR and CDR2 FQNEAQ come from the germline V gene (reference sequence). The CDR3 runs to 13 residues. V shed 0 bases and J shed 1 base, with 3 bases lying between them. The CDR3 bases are TGTGCCAGCAGCTTAGCCCAGAACACTGAAGCTTTCTTT. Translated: CASSLAQNTEAFF.

The CDR3 reads CASSLWSGVNQETQYF. The CDR3 DNA reads TGCGCCAGCAGCTTGTGGTCAGGGGTGAACCAAGAGACCCAGTACTTC. The rearrangement links TRBV5-1 to TRBJ2-5, with D possibly being TRBD1 (6 bases). The CDR3 runs to 16 residues. The V gene lost 1 base and the J gene lost 0 bases, with 13 bases spanning the gap. From germline, CDR1 is SGHRS and CDR2 YFSETQ. The whole variable domain, remainder taken from reference TRBV5-1 and TRBJ2-5, is KAGVTQTPRYLIKTRGQQVTLSCSPISGHRSVSWYQQTPGQGLQFLFEYFSETQRNKGNFPGRFSGRQFSNSRSEMNVSTLELGDSALYLCASSLWSGVNQETQYFGPGTRLLVL.

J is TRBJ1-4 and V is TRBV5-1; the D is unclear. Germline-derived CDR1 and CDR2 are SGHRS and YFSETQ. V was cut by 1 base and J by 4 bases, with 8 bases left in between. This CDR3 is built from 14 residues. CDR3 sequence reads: CASSLTQNNEKLFF. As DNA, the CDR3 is TGCGCCAGCAGCTTGACACAAAATAATGAAAAACTGTTTTTT.

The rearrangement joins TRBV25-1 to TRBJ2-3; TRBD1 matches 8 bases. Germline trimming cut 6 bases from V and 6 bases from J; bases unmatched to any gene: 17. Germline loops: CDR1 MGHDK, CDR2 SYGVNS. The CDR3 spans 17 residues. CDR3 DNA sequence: TGTGCCAGCAGCCTGACAGGGGACGGGATAGCCGGCGATACGCAGTATTTT. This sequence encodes CASSLTGDGIAGDTQYF.

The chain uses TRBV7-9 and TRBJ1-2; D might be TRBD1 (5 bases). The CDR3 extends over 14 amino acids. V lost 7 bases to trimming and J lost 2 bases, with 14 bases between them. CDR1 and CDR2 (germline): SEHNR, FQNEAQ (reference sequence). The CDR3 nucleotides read TGTGCCAGCACTCCTCAGGGCATGAACTATGGCTACACCTTC. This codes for CASTPQGMNYGYTF. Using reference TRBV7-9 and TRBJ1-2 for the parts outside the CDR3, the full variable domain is DTGVSQNPRHKITKRGQNVTFRCDPISEHNRLYWYRQTLGQGPEFLTYFQNEAQLEKSRLLSDRFSAERPKGSFSTLEIQRTEQGDSAMYLCASTPQGMNYGYTFGSGTRLTVV.

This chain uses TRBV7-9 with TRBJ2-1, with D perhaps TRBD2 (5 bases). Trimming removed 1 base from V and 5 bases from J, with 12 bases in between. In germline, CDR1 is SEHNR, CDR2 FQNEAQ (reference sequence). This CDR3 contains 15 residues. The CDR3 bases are TGTGCCAGCAGCTTAGGGTTAGCGACCCACAATGAGCAGTTCTTC. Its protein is CASSLGLATHNEQFF.

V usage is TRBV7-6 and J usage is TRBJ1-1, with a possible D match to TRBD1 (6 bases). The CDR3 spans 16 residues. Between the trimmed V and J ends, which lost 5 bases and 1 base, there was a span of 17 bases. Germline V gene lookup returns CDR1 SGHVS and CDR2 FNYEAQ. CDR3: CASSRWGGASNTEAFF. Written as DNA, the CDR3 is TGTGCCAGCAGCCGGTGGGGGGGCGCTTCGAACACTGAAGCTTTCTTT. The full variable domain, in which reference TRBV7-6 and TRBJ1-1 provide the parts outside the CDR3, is GAGVSQSPRYKVTKRGQDVALRCDPISGHVSLYWYRQALGQGPEFLTYFNYEAQQDKSGLPNDRFSAERPEGSISTLTIQRTEQRDSAMYRCASSRWGGASNTEAFFGQGTRLTVV.

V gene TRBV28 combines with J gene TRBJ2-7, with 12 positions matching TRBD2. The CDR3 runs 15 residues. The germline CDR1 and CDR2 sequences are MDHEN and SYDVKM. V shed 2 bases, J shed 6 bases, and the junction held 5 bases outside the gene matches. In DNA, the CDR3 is TGTGCCAGCAGTTTACTGACTAGCGGGAGTAGCGAGCAGTACTTC. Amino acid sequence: CASSLLTSGSSEQYF.

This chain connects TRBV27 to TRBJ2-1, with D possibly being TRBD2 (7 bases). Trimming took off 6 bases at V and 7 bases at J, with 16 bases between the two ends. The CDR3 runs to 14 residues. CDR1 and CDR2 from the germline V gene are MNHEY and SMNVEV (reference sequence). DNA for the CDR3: TGTGCCAGCAGCTTAAGGGGGGGAGGGAATGAGCAGTTCTTC. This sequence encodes CASSLRGGGNEQFF.

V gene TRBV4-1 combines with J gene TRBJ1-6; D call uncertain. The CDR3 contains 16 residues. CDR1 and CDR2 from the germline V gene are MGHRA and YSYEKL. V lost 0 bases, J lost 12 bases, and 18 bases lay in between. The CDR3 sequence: CASSQDPGSSGLPLHF. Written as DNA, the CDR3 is TGCGCCAGCAGCCAAGATCCGGGCAGTTCCGGCCTACCCCTCCACTTT.